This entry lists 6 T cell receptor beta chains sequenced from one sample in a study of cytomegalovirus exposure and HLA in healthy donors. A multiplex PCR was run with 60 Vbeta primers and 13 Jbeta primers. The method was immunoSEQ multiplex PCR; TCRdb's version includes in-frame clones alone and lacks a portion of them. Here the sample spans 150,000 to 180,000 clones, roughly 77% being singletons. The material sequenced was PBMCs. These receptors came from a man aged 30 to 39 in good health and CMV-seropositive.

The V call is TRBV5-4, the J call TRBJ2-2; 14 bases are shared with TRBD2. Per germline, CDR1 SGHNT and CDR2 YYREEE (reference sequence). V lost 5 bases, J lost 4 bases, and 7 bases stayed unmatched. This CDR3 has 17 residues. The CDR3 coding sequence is TGTGCCAGCAGGAGAGGACTAGCGGGAGGTAGCACCGGGGAGCTGTTTTTT. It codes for CASRRGLAGGSTGELFF.

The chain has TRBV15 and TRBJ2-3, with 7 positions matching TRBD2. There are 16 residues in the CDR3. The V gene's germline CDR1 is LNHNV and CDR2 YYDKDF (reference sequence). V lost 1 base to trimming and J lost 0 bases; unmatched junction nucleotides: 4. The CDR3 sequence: CATSRVSGPSTDTQYF. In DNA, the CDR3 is TGTGCCACCAGCAGAGTTAGCGGGCCTAGCACAGATACGCAGTATTTT.

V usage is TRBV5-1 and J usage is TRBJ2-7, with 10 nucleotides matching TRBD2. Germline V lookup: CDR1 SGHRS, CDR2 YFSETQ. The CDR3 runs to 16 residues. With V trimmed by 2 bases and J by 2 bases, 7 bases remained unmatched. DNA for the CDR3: TGCGCCAGCAGCTTACCGGGACTAGCGTTTACCTACGAGCAGTACTTC. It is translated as CASSLPGLAFTYEQYF.

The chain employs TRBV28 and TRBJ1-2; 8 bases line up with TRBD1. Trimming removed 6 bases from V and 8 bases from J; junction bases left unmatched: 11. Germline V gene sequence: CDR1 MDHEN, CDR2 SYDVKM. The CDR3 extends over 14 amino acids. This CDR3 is CASRRTGNFLGYTF. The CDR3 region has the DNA TGTGCCAGCAGACGGACAGGGAATTTTTTGGGCTACACCTTC.

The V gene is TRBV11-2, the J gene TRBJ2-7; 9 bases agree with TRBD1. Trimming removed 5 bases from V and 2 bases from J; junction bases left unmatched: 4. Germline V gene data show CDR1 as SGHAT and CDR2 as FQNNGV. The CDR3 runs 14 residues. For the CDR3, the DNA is TGTGCCAGCAGCCTGGGACAGGGAACCTACGAGCAGTACTTC. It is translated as CASSLGQGTYEQYF.

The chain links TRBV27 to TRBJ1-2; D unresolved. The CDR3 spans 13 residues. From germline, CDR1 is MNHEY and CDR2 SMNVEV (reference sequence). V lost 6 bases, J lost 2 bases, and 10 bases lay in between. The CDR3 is CASSQTLNYGYTF. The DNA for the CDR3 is TGTGCCAGCAGCCAAACACTAAACTATGGCTACACCTTC.